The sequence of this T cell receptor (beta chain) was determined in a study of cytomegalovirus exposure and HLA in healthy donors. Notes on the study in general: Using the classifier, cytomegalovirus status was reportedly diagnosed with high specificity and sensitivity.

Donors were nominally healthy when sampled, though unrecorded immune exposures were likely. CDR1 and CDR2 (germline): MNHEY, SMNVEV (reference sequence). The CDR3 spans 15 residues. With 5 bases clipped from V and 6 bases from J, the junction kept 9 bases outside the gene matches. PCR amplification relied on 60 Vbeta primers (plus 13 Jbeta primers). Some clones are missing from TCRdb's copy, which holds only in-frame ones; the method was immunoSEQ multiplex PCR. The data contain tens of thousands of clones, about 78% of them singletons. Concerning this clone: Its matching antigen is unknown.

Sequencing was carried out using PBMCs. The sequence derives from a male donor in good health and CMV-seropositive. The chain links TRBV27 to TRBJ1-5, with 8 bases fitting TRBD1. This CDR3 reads CASSDFGQGTQPQHF. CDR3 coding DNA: TGTGCCAGCAGTGACTTCGGACAGGGCACTCAGCCCCAGCATTTT.